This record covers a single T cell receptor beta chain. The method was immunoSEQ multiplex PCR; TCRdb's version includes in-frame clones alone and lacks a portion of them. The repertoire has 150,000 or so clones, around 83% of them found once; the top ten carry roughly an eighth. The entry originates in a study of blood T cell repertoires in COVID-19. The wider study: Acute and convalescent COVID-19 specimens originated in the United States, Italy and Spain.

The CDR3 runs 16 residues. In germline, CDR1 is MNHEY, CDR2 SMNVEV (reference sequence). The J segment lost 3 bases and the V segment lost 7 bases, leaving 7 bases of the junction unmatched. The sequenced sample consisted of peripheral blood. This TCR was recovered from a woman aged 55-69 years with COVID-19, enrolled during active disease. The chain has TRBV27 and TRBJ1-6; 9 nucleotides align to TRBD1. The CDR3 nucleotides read TGTGCCAGCACAAGCCGGGACAGGGACTATAATTCACCCCTCCACTTT. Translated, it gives CASTSRDRDYNSPLHF.